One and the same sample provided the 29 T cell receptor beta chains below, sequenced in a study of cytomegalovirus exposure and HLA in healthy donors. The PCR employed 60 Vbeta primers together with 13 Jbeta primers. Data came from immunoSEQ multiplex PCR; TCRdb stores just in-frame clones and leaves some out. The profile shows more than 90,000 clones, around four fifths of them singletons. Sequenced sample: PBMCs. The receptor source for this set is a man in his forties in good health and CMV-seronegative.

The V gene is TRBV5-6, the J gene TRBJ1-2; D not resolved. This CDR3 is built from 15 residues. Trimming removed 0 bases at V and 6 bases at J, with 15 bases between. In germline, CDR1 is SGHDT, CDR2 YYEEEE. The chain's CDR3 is CASSLGPLRDHGYTF. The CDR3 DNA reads TGTGCCAGCAGCTTGGGCCCCCTGCGCGATCATGGCTACACCTTC.

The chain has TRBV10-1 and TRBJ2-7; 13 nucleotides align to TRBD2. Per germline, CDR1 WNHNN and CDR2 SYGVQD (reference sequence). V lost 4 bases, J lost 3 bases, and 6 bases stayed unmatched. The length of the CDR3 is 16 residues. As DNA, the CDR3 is TGCGCCAGCAGTGGGACTAGCGGGGGCCACCTCTACGAGCAGTACTTC. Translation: CASSGTSGGHLYEQYF.

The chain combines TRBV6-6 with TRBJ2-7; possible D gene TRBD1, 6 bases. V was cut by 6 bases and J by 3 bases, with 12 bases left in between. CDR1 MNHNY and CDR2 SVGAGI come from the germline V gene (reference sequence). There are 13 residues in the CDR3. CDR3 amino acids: CASSPDRFYEQYF. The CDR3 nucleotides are TGTGCCAGCAGCCCCGACAGGTTCTACGAGCAGTACTTC.

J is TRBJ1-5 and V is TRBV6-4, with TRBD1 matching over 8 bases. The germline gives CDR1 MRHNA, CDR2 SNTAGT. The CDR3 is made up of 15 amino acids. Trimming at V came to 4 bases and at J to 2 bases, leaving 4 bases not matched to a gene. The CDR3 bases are TGTGCCAGCAGTGTCTCGACAGGGGGCAATCAGCCCCAGCATTTT. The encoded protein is CASSVSTGGNQPQHF.

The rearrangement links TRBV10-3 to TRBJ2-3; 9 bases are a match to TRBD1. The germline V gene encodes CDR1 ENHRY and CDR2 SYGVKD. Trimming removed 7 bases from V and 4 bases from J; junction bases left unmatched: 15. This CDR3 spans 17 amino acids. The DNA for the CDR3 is TGTGCCATCAATTTTCGCCCGGGACAGGGTCTGGCAGATACGCAGTATTTT. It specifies CAINFRPGQGLADTQYF.

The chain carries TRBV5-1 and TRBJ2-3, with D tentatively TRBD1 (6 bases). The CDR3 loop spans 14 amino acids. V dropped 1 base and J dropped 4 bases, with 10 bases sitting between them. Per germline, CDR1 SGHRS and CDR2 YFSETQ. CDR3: CASSLTGFADTQYF. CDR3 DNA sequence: TGCGCCAGCAGCTTGACAGGGTTTGCAGATACGCAGTATTTT.

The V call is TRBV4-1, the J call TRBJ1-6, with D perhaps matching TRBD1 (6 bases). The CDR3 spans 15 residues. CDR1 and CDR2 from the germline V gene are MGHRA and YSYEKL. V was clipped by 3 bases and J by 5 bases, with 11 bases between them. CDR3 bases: TGCGCCAGCAGCCAGCAGGACAGAGATAATTCACCCCTCCACTTT. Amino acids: CASSQQDRDNSPLHF.

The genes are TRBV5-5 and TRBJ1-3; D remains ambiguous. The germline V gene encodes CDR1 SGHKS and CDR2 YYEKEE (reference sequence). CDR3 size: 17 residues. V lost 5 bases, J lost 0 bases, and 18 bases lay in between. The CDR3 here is CASRRSDGGNSGNTIYF. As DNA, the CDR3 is TGTGCCAGCAGACGATCGGACGGAGGGAACTCTGGAAACACCATATATTTT.

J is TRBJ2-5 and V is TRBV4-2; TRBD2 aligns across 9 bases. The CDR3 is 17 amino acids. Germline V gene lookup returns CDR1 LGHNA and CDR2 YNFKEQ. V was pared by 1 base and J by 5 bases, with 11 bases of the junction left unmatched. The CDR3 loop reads CASSQGRDLAGGETQYF. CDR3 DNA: TGTGCCAGCAGCCAAGGCCGGGACTTGGCGGGGGGGGAGACCCAGTACTTC.

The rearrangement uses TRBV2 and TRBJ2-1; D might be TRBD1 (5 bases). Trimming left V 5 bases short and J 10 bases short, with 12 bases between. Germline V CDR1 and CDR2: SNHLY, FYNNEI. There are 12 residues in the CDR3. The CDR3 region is CASSKGREEQFF. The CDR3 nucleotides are TGTGCCAGCAGTAAAGGCAGGGAAGAGCAGTTCTTC.

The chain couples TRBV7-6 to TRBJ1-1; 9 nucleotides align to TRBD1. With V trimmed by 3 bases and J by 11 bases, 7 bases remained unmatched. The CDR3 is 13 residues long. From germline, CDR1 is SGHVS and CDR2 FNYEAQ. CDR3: CASSFGQGNIAFF. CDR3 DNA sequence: TGTGCCAGCAGCTTCGGACAGGGGAACATTGCTTTCTTT.

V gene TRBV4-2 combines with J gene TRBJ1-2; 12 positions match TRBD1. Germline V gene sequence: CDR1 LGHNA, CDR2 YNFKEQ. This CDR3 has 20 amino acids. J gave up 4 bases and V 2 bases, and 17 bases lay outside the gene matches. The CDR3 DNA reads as TGTGCCAGCAGCCAACGCCCATTTGCCCAGGGACAGGGGGCGAGCTATGGCTACACCTTC. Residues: CASSQRPFAQGQGASYGYTF.

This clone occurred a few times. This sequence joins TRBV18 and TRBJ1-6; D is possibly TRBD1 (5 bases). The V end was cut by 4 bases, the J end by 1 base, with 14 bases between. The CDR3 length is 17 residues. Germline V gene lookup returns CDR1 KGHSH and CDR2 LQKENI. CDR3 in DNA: TGTGCCAGCTCACTGGACATCCAACGGTCCTATAATTCACCCCTCCACTTT. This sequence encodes CASSLDIQRSYNSPLHF.

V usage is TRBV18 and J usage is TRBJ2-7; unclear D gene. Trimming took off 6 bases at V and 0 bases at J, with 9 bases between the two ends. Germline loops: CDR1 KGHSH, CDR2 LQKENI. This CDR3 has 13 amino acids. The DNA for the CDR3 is TGTGCCAGCTCCCCGCCCGGCTCCTACGAGCAGTACTTC. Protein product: CASSPPGSYEQYF.

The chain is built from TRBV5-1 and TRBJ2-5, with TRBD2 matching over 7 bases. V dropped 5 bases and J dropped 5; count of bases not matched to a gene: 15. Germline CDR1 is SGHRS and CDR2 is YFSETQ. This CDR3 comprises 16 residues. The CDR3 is CASSLLAGPPGETQYF. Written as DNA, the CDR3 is TGCGCCAGCAGTTTGTTAGCGGGCCCCCCGGGGGAGACCCAGTACTTC.

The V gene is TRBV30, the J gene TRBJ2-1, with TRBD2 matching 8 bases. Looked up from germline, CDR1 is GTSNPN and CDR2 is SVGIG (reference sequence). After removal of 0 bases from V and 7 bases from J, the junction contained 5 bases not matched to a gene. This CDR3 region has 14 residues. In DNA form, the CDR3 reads TGTGCCTGGAGTGTCGGGGGGGCCTCTAATGAGCAGTTCTTC. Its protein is CAWSVGGASNEQFF.

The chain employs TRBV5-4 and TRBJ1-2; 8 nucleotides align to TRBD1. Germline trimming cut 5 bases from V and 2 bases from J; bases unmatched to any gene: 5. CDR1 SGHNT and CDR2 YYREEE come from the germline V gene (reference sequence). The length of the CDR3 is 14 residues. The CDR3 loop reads CASRTGQENYGYTF. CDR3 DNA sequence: TGTGCCAGCAGAACGGGACAGGAGAACTATGGCTACACCTTC.

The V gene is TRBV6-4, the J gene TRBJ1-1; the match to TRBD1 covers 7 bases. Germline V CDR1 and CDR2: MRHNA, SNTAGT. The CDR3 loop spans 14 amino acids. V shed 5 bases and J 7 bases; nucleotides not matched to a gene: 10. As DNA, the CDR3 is TGTGCCAGCAGTCCCGACAGGGTCGATTTTGAAGCTTTCTTT. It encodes CASSPDRVDFEAFF.

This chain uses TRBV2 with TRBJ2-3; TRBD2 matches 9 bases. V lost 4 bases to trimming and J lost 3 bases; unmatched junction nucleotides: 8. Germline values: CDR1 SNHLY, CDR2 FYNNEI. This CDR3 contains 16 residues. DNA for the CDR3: TGTGCCAGCAGTGTGACTAGCGGAAGAACTACAGATACGCAGTATTTT. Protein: CASSVTSGRTTDTQYF. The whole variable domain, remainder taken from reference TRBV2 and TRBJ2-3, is EPEVTQTPSHQVTQMGQEVILRCVPISNHLYFYWYRQILGQKVEFLVSFYNNEISEKSEIFDDQFSVERPDGSNFTLKIRSTKLEDSAMYFCASSVTSGRTTDTQYFGPGTRLTVL.

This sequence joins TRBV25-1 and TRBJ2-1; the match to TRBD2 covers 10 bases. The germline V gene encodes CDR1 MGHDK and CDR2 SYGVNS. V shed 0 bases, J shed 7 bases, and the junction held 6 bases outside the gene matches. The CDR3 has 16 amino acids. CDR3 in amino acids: CASSEYSGGSYNEQFF. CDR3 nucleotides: TGTGCCAGCAGTGAATATAGCGGGGGGTCTTATAATGAGCAGTTCTTC.

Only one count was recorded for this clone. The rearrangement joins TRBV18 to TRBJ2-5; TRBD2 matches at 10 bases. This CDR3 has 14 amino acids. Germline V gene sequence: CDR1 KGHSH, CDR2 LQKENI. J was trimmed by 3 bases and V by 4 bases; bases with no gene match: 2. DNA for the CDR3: TGTGCCAGCTCACTAGCGGGGGGCAAAGAGACCCAGTACTTC. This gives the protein CASSLAGGKETQYF.

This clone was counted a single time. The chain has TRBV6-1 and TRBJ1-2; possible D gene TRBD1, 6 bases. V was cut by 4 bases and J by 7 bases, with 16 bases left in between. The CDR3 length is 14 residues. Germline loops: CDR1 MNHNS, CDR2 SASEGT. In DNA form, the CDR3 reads TGTGCCAGCAGTGGGGAACAGGGTTGGGGTGGCTACACCTTC. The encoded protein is CASSGEQGWGGYTF.

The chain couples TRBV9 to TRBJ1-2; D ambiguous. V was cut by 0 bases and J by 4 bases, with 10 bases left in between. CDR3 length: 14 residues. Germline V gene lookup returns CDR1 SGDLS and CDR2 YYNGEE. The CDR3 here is CASSVATVSYGYTF. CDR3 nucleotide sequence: TGTGCCAGCAGCGTAGCGACTGTGAGCTATGGCTACACCTTC.

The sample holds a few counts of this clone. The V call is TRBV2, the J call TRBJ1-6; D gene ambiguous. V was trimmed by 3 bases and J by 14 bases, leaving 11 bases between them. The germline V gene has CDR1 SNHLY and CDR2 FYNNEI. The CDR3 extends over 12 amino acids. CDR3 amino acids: CASSERRETLHF. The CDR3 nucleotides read TGTGCCAGCAGTGAGAGGAGGGAAACCCTCCACTTT. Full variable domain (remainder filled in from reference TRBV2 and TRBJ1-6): EPEVTQTPSHQVTQMGQEVILRCVPISNHLYFYWYRQILGQKVEFLVSFYNNEISEKSEIFDDQFSVERPDGSNFTLKIRSTKLEDSAMYFCASSERRETLHFGNGTRLTVT.

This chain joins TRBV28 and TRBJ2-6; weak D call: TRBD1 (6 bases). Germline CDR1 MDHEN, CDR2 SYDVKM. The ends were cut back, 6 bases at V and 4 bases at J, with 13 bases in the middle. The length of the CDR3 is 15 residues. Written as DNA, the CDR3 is TGTGCCAGCAGCCGAATGGGGGCGGGGGCCAACGTCCTGACTTTC. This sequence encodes CASSRMGAGANVLTF.

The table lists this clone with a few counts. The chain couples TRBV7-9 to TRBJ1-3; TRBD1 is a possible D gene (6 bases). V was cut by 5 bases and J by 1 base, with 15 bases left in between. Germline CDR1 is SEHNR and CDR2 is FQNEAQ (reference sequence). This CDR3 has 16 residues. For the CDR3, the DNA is TGTGCCAGCAGCCCCCAGGAACAGGGTTCTGGAAACACCATATATTTT. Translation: CASSPQEQGSGNTIYF.

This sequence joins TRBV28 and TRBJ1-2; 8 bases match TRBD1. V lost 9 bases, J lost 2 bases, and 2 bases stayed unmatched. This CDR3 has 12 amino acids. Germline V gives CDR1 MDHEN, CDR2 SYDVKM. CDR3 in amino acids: CASRQGNYGYTF. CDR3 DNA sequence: TGTGCCAGTAGACAGGGGAACTATGGCTACACCTTC.

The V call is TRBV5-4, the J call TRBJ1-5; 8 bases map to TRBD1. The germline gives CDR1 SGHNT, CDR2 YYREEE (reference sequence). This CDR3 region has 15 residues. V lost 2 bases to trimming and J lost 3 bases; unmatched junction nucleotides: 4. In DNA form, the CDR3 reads TGTGCCAGCAGCTTCGGACAGGGAAACAATCAGCCCCAGCATTTT. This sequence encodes CASSFGQGNNQPQHF.

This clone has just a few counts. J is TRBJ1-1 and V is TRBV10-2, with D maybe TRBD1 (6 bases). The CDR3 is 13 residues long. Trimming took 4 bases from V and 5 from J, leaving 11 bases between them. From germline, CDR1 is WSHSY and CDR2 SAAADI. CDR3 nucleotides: TGCGCCAGCAGTGGGGGGCACGGGACTGAAGCTTTCTTT. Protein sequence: CASSGGHGTEAFF.